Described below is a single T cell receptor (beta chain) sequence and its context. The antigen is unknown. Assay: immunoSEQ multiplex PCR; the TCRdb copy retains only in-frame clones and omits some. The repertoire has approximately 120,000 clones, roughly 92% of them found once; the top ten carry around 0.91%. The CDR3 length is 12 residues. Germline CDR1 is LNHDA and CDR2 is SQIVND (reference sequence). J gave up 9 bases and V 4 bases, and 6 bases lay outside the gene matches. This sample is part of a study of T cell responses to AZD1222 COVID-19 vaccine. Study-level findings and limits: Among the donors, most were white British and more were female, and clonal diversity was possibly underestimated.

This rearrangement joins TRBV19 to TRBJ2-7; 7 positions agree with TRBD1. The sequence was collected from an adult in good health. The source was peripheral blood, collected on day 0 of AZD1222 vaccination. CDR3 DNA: TGTGCCAGTAGTAATCAACAGGGGATGCAGTACTTC. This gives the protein CASSNQQGMQYF.